The 20 T cell receptor beta chains below come from one sample, sequenced in a study of T cell responses to AZD1222 COVID-19 vaccine (TCRdb year 2021). Libraries were made using the immunoSEQ multiplex PCR assay. TCRdb took over this immuneACCESS table, retaining in-frame rearrangements with V and J assigned. Such tables are incomplete; in checked studies, under half of the missing clones stem from an unresolved V gene, and the remainder is unexplained. Across this sample there are about 140,000 clones, with 90% seen only once. Of the sample, 5% to 6.5% falls within the top ten clones. What the time point label conveys for this sample: about 28 days (+/-7) after the second vaccine dose. Source: peripheral blood, taken 28 days after the second AZD1222 dose. These receptors all come from an adult who received the AZD1222 COVID-19 vaccine.

This chain connects TRBV7-2 to TRBJ1-2; D gene unclear. This CDR3 is built from 13 residues. CDR1 is SGHTA and CDR2 is FQGNSA in the germline V gene. V dropped 4 bases and J dropped 2 bases, with 8 bases sitting between them. CDR3 amino acids: CASSSYGNYGYTF. The CDR3 DNA sequence: TGTGCCAGCAGCTCGTACGGGAACTATGGCTACACCTTC.

The rearrangement uses TRBV16 and TRBJ2-2; 7 nucleotides align to TRBD1. V shed 4 bases and J 4 bases; nucleotides not matched to a gene: 6. The CDR3 is 15 amino acids. CDR1 is KGHSY and CDR2 is FQNENV in the germline V gene. The CDR3 DNA sequence: TGTGCCAGCAGCCCACAGGGGATGGGCACCGGGGAGCTGTTTTTT. Translated: CASSPQGMGTGELFF. Full variable domain (remainder filled in from reference TRBV16 and TRBJ2-2): GEEVAQTPKHLVRGEGQKAKLYCAPIKGHSYVFWYQQVLKNEFKFLISFQNENVFDETGMPKERFSAKCLPNSPCSLEIQATKLEDSAVYFCASSPQGMGTGELFFGEGSRLTVL.

The V and J genes are TRBV5-4 and TRBJ1-2, with D tentatively TRBD1 (6 bases). The CDR3 is made up of 14 amino acids. Germline V gene sequence: CDR1 SGHNT, CDR2 YYREEE (reference sequence). Trimming shortened V by 4 bases and J by 4 bases, and 14 bases separated the two germline ends. The CDR3 coding sequence is TGTGCCAGCAGCCCTAAGGGGGGAAGCTATGGCTACACCTTC. It translates to CASSPKGGSYGYTF.

V is TRBV5-6 and J is TRBJ2-1, with D perhaps matching TRBD1 (6 bases). This CDR3 has 15 amino acids. Germline lookup yields CDR1 SGHDT and CDR2 YYEEEE. Between the trimmed V and J ends, which lost 8 bases and 2 bases, there was a span of 17 bases. The CDR3: CASTKTGQPYNEQFF. In DNA, the CDR3 is TGTGCCAGTACCAAAACAGGGCAGCCCTACAATGAGCAGTTCTTC.

The chain links TRBV6-2 or TRBV6-3 to TRBJ1-2, with a possible D match to TRBD1 (5 bases). The V end lost 4 bases, the J end lost 10 bases, and 10 bases lay between the germline ends. CDR1 is MNHEY, CDR2 SVGEGT, per germline. The CDR3 length is 11 residues. The CDR3 region is CASSLGGDYTF. CDR3 bases: TGTGCCAGCAGTTTGGGGGGTGACTACACCTTC.

V is TRBV10-3 and J is TRBJ1-2; possibly TRBD1 for D (6 bases). This CDR3 has 14 amino acids. Germline V lookup: CDR1 ENHRY, CDR2 SYGVKD. Between the trimmed V and J ends, which lost 3 bases and 8 bases, there was a span of 16 bases. This CDR3 is CAISESAAGDGYTF. The DNA of the CDR3 is TGTGCCATCAGTGAATCAGCGGCAGGGGACGGCTACACCTTC.

This clone was seen just once. This rearrangement joins TRBV5-6 to TRBJ2-7; 8 bases match TRBD1. The CDR3 has 14 amino acids. Germline V gives CDR1 SGHDT, CDR2 YYEEEE. The ends lost 5 bases at V and 3 bases at J; junction bases unmatched: 7. The CDR3 loop reads CASSQDRALYEQYF. The CDR3 nucleotides are TGTGCCAGCAGTCAGGACAGGGCCCTCTACGAGCAGTACTTC.

The chain uses TRBV7-9 and TRBJ2-1; 14 bases are shared with TRBD2. V lost 8 bases, J lost 9 bases, and 12 bases stayed unmatched. This CDR3 comprises 16 residues. Germline loops: CDR1 SEHNR, CDR2 FQNEAQ (reference sequence). The CDR3 spells CASVPSRTSGRSEQFF. The CDR3 DNA reads TGTGCCAGCGTTCCCTCCCGGACTAGCGGGAGGTCTGAGCAGTTCTTC.

The gene calls are TRBV19 and TRBJ1-2; unclear D gene. The CDR3 length is 12 residues. The germline V gene encodes CDR1 LNHDA and CDR2 SQIVND (reference sequence). Trimming pared 11 bases from V and 3 bases from J, leaving 13 bases between. The CDR3 DNA sequence: TGTGCCGGAAGGGCCTCGGACTATGGCTACACCTTC. This codes for CAGRASDYGYTF. The full variable domain, rest sourced from reference TRBV19 and TRBJ1-2, is DGGITQSPKYLFRKEGQNVTLSCEQNLNHDAMYWYRQDPGQGLRLIYYSQIVNDFQKGDIAEGYSVSREKKESFPLTVTSAQKNPTAFYLCAGRASDYGYTFGSGTRLTVV.

This rearrangement joins TRBV28 to TRBJ1-4; tentatively, D is TRBD1 (5 bases). Germline CDR1 is MDHEN and CDR2 is SYDVKM. This CDR3 is 12 amino acids long. V was cut by 7 bases and J by 10 bases, with 13 bases left in between. The CDR3 bases are TGTGCCAGCACCTTGGGGGGGGGAAAACTGTTTTTT. Translated: CASTLGGGKLFF.

About this clone: Other DNA sequences within the sample encode an identical CDR3. The chain uses TRBV30 and TRBJ1-5; TRBD1 aligns across 11 bases. This CDR3 region has 15 residues. V trimming: 3 bases; J trimming: 4 bases; junction bases outside the gene matches: 5. CDR1 and CDR2 from the germline V gene are GTSNPN and SVGIG (reference sequence). The CDR3 DNA sequence: TGTGCCTGGAGCGCCGGGACAGGGGGTAATCAGCCCCAGCATTTT. Its translation: CAWSAGTGGNQPQHF.

The chain carries TRBV29-1 and TRBJ1-2, with 7 bases identical to TRBD1. Germline loops: CDR1 SQVTM, CDR2 ANQGSEA. The trim removed 3 bases at V and 8 bases at J, leaving 9 bases unmatched. This CDR3 region has 13 residues. For the CDR3, the DNA is TGCAGCGTTGAGAGGGAAGACAGGGCGGGCTACACCTTC. Its protein is CSVEREDRAGYTF.

The chain joins TRBV6-4 to TRBJ1-5; TRBD1 is a possible D gene (5 bases). The V gene lost 6 bases and the J gene lost 4 bases, with 10 bases spanning the gap. CDR3 length equals 13 residues. Germline-derived CDR1 and CDR2 are MRHNA and SNTAGT. CDR3: CASSQGPNQPQHF. In nucleotides, the CDR3 is TGTGCCAGCAGCCAGGGCCCGAATCAGCCCCAGCATTTT.

The V and J genes are TRBV24-1 and TRBJ2-7; D uncertain. V lost 5 bases, J lost 3 bases, and 13 bases lay in between. CDR3 length equals 14 residues. Germline CDR1 is KGHDR and CDR2 is SFDVKD. CDR3 loop: CATSGTDKDYEQYF. The CDR3 DNA reads TGTGCCACCAGTGGCACAGACAAAGACTACGAGCAGTACTTC.

This chain links TRBV7-9 with TRBJ1-1; D ambiguous. Germline V gene data show CDR1 as SEHNR and CDR2 as FQNEAQ (reference sequence). The CDR3 extends over 11 amino acids. V lost 4 bases and J 3 bases, leaving 3 bases between the germline ends. In DNA, the CDR3 is TGTGCCAGCAGCTGGGACACTGAAGCTTTCTTT. Translating it yields CASSWDTEAFF.

V and J are TRBV7-9 and TRBJ1-5; a possible D gene is TRBD1 (5 bases). V lost 0 bases to trimming and J lost 8 bases, with 17 bases between them. CDR3 length: 16 residues. Germline V CDR1 and CDR2: SEHNR, FQNEAQ (reference sequence). CDR3 protein: CASSLARAQEKEPQHF. Here the CDR3 DNA reads TGTGCCAGCAGCTTAGCCAGGGCTCAGGAGAAGGAGCCCCAGCATTTT. Full variable domain (outside the CDR3, taken from reference TRBV7-9 and TRBJ1-5): DTGVSQNPRHKITKRGQNVTFRCDPISEHNRLYWYRQTLGQGPEFLTYFQNEAQLEKSRLLSDRFSAERPKGSFSTLEIQRTEQGDSAMYLCASSLARAQEKEPQHFGDGTRLSIL.

The table lists this clone with a count of one. This rearrangement joins TRBV7-2 to TRBJ2-3; 9 positions match TRBD1. The CDR3 length is 15 residues. The J segment lost 5 bases and the V segment lost 1 base, leaving 4 bases of the junction unmatched. Germline lookup yields CDR1 SGHTA and CDR2 FQGNSA. The CDR3 protein is CASSLGGQGKDTQYF. DNA of the CDR3: TGTGCCAGCAGCTTAGGCGGACAGGGGAAAGATACGCAGTATTTT.

The genes are TRBV5-1 and TRBJ2-3; perhaps TRBD2 as D (5 bases). The CDR3 runs to 13 residues. Germline CDR1 is SGHRS and CDR2 is YFSETQ. V lost 2 bases, J lost 1 base, and 5 bases lay in between. CDR3 region: CASSFSGTDTQYF. In DNA form, the CDR3 reads TGCGCCAGCAGCTTTAGCGGCACAGATACGCAGTATTTT.

The chain is built from TRBV7-6 and TRBJ2-1; 9 nucleotides match TRBD2. This CDR3 region has 18 residues. V was clipped by 0 bases and J by 8 bases; unmatched bases: 14. Looked up from germline, CDR1 is SGHVS and CDR2 is FNYEAQ. CDR3 coding DNA: TGTGCCAGCAGCTTAGCAAGATCTCTAGCGGGACCTCGTTATGAGCAGTTCTTC. Translation: CASSLARSLAGPRYEQFF.

The chain couples TRBV6-2 or TRBV6-3 to TRBJ2-6; tentatively, D is TRBD1 (6 bases). The CDR3 extends over 19 amino acids. Trimming pared 0 bases from V and 0 bases from J, leaving 15 bases between. Germline loops: CDR1 MNHEY, CDR2 SVGEGT. Here the CDR3 reads CASSYSLSGARSGANVLTF. CDR3 sequence (DNA): TGTGCCAGCAGTTACTCCCTGTCAGGGGCCCGCTCTGGGGCCAACGTCCTGACTTTC.